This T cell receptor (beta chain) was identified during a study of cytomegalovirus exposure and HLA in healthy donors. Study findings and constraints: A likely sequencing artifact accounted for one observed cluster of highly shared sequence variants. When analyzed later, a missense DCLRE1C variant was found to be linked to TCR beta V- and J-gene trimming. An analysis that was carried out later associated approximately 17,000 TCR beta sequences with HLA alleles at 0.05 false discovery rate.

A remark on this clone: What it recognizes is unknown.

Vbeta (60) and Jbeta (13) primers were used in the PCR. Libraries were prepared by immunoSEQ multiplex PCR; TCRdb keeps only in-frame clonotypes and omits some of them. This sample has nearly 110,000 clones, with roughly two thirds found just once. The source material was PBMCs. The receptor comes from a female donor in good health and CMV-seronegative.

The CDR3 sequence: CASSLLSTGRDAEAFF. For the CDR3, the DNA is TGTGCCAGCAGCTTGTTATCGACAGGGAGAGACGCTGAAGCTTTCTTT. The chain links TRBV5-5 to TRBJ1-1, with 7 bases that match TRBD1. The CDR3 contains 16 residues. Unmatched junction bases numbered 12, after V lost 1 base and J lost 6 bases. Germline lookup yields CDR1 SGHKS and CDR2 YYEKEE (reference sequence).